One T cell receptor beta chain is described in this entry. The germline gives CDR1 MRHNA, CDR2 SNTAGT. The CDR3 has 13 amino acids. V was trimmed by 4 bases and J by 1 base, leaving 4 bases between them. Method: immunoSEQ multiplex PCR; TCRdb's copy keeps in-frame clones and lacks some. In the table there are more than 40,000 clones, more than 90% of which are singletons. This record comes from a study of T cell changes during pregnancy in multiple sclerosis. The origin of this receptor is a female donor with multiple sclerosis, enrolled in a pregnancy study. Sequences were derived from CD8+ T cells from peripheral blood mononuclear cells, sampled after pregnancy. The chain uses TRBV6-4 and TRBJ2-2; D is ambiguous. Written as DNA, the CDR3 is TGTGCCAGCAGTGCAGGGAACACCGGGGAGCTGTTTTTT. It is translated as CASSAGNTGELFF.